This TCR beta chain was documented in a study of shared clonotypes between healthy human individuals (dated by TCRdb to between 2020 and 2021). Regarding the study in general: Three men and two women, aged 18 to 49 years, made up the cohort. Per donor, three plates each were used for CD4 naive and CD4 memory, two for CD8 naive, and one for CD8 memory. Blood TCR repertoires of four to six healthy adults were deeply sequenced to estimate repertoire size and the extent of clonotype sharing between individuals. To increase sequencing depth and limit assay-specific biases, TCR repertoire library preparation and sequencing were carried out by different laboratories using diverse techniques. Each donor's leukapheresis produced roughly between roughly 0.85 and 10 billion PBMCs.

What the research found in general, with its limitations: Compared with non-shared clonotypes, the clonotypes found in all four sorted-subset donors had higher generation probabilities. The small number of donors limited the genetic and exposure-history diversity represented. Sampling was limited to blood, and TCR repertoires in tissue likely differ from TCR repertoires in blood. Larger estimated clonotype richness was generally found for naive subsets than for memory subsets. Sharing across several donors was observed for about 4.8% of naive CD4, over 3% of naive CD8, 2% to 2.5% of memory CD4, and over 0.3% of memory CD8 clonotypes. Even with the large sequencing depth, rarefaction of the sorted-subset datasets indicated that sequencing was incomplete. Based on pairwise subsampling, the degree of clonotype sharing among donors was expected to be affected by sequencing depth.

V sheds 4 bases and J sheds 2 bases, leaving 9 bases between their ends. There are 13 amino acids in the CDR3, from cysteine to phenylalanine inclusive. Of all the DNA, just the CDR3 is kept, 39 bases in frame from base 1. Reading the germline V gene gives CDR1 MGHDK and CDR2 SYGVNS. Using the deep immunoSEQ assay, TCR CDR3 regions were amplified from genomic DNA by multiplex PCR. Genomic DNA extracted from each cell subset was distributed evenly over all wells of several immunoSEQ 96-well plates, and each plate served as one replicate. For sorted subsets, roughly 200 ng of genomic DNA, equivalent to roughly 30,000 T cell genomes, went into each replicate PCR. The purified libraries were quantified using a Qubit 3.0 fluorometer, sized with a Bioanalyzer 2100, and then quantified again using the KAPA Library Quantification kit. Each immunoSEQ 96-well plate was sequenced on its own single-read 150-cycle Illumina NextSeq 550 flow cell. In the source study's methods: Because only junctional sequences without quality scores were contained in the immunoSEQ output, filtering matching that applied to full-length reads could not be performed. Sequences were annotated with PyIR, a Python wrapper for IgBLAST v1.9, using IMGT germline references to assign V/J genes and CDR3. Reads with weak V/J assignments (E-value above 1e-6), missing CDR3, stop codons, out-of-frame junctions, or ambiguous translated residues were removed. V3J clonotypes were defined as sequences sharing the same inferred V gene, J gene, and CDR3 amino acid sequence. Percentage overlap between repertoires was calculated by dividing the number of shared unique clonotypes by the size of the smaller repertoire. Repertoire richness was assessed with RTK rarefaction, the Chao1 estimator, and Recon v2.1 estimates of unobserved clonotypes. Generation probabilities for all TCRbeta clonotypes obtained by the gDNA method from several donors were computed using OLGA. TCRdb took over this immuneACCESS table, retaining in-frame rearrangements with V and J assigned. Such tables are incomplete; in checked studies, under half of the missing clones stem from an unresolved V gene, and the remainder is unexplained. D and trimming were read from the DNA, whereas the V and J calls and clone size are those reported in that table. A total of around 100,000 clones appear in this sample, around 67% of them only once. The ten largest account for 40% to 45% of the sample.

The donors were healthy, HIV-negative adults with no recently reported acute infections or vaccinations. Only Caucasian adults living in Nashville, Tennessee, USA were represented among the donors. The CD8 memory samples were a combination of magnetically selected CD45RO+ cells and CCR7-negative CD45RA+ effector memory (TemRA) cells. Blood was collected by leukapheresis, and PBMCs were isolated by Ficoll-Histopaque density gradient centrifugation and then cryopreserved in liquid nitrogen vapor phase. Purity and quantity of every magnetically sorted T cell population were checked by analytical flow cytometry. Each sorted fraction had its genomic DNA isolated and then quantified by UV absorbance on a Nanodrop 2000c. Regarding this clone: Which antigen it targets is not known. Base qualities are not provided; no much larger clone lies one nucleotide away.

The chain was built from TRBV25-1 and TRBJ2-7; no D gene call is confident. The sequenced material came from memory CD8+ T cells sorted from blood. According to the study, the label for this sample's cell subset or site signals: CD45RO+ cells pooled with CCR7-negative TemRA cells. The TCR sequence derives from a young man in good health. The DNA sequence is TGTGCCAGCAGTGGCGGATCTACCTACGAGCAGTACTTC. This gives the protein CASSGGSTYEQYF.